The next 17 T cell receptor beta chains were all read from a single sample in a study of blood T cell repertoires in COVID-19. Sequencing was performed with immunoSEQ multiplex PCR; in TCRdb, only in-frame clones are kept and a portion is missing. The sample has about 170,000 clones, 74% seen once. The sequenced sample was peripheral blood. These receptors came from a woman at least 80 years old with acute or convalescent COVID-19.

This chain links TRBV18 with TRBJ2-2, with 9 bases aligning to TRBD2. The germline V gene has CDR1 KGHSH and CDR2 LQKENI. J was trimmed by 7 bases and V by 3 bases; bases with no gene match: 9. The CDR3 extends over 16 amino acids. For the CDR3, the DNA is TGTGCCAGCTCACCGCCCTGGAGCGGGAGGATCGGGGAGCTGTTTTTT. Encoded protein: CASSPPWSGRIGELFF.

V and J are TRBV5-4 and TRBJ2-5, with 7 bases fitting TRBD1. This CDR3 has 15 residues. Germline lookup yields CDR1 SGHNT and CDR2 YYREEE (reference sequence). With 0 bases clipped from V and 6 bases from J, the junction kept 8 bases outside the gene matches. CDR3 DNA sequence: TGTGCCAGCAGCTTGGATACAGGGGACGGGAAGACCCAGTACTTC. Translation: CASSLDTGDGKTQYF.

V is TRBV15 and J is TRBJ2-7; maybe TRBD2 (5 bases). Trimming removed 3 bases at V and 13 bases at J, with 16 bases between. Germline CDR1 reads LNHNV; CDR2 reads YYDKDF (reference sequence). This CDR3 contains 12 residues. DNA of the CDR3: TGTGCCACCAGCAGGGGAGATGGCCTAAGATACTTC. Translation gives CATSRGDGLRYF. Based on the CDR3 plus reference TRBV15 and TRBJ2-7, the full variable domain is DAMVIQNPRYQVTQFGKPVTLSCSQTLNHNVMYWYQQKSSQAPKLLFHYYDKDFNNEADTPDNFQSRRPNTSFCFLDIRSPGLGDTAMYLCATSRGDGLRYFGPGTRLTVT.

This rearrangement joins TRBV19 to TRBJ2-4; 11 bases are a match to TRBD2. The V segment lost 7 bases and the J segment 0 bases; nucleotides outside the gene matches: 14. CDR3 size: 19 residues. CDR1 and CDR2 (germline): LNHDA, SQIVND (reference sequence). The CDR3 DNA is TGTGCCAGTACCGCGAGGGGACTAGCGGAGCCCCTAGCCAAAAACATTCAGTACTTC. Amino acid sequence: CASTARGLAEPLAKNIQYF.

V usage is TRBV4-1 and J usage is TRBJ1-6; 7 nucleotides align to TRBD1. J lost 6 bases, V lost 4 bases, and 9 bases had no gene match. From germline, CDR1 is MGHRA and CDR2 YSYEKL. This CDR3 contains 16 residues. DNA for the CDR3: TGCGCCAGCAGCCCCACCGGGACAGCTAGTAATTCACCCCTCCACTTT. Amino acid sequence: CASSPTGTASNSPLHF.

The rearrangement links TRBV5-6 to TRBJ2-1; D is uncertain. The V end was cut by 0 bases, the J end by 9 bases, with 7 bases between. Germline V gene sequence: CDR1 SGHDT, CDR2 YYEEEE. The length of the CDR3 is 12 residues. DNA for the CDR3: TGTGCCAGCAGCTTGGAGTCTACTGAGCAGTTCTTC. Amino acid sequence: CASSLESTEQFF.

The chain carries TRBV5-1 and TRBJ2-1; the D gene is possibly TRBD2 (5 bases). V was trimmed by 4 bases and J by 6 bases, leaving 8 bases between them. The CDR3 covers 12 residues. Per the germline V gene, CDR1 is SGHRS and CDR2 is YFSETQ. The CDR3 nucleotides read TGCGCCAGCAGCGAGGGATCCAATGAGCAGTTCTTC. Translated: CASSEGSNEQFF.

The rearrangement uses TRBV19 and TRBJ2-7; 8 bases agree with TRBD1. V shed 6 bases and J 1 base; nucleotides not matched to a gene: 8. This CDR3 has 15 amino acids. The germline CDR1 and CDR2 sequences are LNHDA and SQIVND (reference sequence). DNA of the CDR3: TGTGCCAGTAGCCCGGGACAGGTAGTATCCTACGAGCAGTACTTC. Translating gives CASSPGQVVSYEQYF.

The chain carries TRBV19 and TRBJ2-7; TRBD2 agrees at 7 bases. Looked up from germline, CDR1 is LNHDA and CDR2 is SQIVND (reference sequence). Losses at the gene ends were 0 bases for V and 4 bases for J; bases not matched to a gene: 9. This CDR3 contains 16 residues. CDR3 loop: CASSIDQGGEGYEQYF. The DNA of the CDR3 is TGTGCCAGTAGTATAGACCAAGGCGGGGAGGGGTACGAGCAGTACTTC.

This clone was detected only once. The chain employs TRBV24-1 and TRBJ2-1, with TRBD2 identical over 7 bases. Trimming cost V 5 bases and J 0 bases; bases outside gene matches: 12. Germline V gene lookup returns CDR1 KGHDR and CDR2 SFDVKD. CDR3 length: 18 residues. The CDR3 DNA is TGTGCCACCAGTGGTTCTGGGTTAGGCGGGAGCTCCTACAATGAGCAGTTCTTC. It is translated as CATSGSGLGGSSYNEQFF.

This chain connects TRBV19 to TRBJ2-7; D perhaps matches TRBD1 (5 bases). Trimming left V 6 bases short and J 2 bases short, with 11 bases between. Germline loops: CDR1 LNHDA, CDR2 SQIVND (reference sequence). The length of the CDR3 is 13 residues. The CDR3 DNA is TGTGCCAGTAGCGAGACAGTTACCTACGAGCAGTACTTC. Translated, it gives CASSETVTYEQYF.

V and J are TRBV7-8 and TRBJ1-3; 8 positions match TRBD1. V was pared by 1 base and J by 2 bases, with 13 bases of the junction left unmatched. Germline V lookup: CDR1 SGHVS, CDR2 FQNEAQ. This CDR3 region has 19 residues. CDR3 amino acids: CASSLDPRPWTGTGNTIYF. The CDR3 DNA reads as TGTGCCAGCAGCTTAGACCCCCGCCCTTGGACAGGGACTGGAAACACCATATATTTT. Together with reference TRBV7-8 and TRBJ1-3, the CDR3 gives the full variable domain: GAGVSQSPRYKVAKRGQDVALRCDPISGHVSLFWYQQALGQGPEFLTYFQNEAQLDKSGLPSDRFFAERPEGSVSTLKIQRTQQEDSAVYLCASSLDPRPWTGTGNTIYFGEGSWLTVV.

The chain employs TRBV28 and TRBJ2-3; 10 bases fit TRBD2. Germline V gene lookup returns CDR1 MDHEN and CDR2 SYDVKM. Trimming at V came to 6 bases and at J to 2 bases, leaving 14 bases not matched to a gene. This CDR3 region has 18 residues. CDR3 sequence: CASSRRLLAGDVTDTQYF. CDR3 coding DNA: TGTGCCAGCAGCCGTCGACTCCTAGCGGGAGATGTCACAGATACGCAGTATTTT.

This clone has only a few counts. CDR3 residues: CASKGRADLGTEAFF. The CDR3 DNA sequence: TGTGCCAGCAAGGGTCGGGCGGACTTGGGCACTGAAGCTTTCTTT. The rearrangement joins TRBV6-4 to TRBJ1-1; D gene uncertain. Germline values: CDR1 MRHNA, CDR2 SNTAGT. The V end lost 7 bases, the J end lost 4 bases, and 19 bases lay between the germline ends. This CDR3 has 15 amino acids.

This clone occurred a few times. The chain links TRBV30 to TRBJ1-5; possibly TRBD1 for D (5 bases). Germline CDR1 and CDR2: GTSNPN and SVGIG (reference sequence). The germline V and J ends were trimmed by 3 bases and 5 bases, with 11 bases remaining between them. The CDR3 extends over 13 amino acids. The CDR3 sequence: CAWSPRADQPQHF. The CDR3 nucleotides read TGTGCCTGGAGCCCCAGGGCGGATCAGCCCCAGCATTTT.

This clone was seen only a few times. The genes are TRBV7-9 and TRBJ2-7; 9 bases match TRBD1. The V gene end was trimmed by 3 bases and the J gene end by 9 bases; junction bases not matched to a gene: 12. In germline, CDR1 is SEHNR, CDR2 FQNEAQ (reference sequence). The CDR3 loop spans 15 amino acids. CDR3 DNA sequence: TGTGCCAGCAGCTTGGCCGGGACAGGGCCAGGAGGGCAGTACTTC. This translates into CASSLAGTGPGGQYF.

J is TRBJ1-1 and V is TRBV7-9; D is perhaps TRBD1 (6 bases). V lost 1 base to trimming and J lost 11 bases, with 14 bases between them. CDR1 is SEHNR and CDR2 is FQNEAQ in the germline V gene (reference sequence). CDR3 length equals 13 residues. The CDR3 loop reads CASSLEGQGIAFF. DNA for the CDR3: TGTGCCAGCAGCTTAGAGGGCCAGGGGATCGCTTTCTTT.